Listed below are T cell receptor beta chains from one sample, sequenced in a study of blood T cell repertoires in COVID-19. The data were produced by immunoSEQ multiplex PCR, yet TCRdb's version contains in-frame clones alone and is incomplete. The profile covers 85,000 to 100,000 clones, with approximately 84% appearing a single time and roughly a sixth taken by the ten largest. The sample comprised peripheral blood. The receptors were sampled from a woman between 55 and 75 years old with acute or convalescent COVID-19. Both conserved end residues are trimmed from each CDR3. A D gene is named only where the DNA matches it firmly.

CDR3: ASSQLPQQGSYNEQF
D: .
V: TRBV4-2
J: TRBJ2-1

CDR3: ASRTGFNSPLH
D: .
V: TRBV12-3/TRBV12-4
J: TRBJ1-6

CDR3: ATTGQGARTEAF
D: TRBD1
V: TRBV10-3
J: TRBJ1-1

CDR3: ASSQQTGVHYGYT
D: TRBD1
V: TRBV3-1/TRBV3-2
J: TRBJ1-2

CDR3: ASSSGGRSYEQY
D: .
V: TRBV5-1
J: TRBJ2-7

CDR3: ASSGTGGETQY
D: TRBD1
V: TRBV5-1
J: TRBJ2-5

CDR3: ASSSGQGADYGYT
D: TRBD1
V: TRBV19
J: TRBJ1-2

CDR3: ATSDPSEPTYEQY
D: .
V: TRBV24-1
J: TRBJ2-7

CDR3: AISESTGGSGYGYT
D: TRBD1
V: TRBV10-3
J: TRBJ1-2

CDR3: ASSQVDGPGNTEAF
D: .
V: TRBV4-1
J: TRBJ1-1

CDR3: ASSLEDRRTF
D: TRBD1
V: TRBV5-1
J: TRBJ1-1

CDR3: ASSLGDTSTDTQY
D: .
V: TRBV7-9
J: TRBJ2-3

CDR3: ASSLPGYGYT
D: .
V: TRBV12-3/TRBV12-4
J: TRBJ1-2

CDR3: ATSRVTLSNTEAF
D: .
V: TRBV15
J: TRBJ1-1